This entry lists 16 T cell receptor beta chains sequenced from one sample in a study of CD8 T cells in ankylosing spondylitis (TCRdb year 2017). What the study reported, not specific to this receptor: A TCR beta motif made up of 7 to 9 highly homologous amino acid variants appeared to be characteristic of blood from ankylosing spondylitis patients.

The library was built by means of 5' RACE. Sequencing instrument: Illumina HiSeq 2500. The raw public reads went through TCRdb reprocessing: fastp at Q25, MiXCR clone calling, in-frame beta chains kept. Identical CDR3 protein sequences are pooled into one entry, listed with their most common genes and DNA. A total of about 750,000 distinct CDR3 sequences appear in this sample, 15% to 20% of them only once. Under 20% of the sample goes to the ten largest clones. No antigen has been identified for these receptors. The specimen was blood, either unsorted or a sorted T cell fraction (not recorded which). The receptors derive from a male donor with ankylosing spondylitis.

V and J are TRBV7-9 and TRBJ1-5, with TRBD1 matching over 12 bases. The CDR3 loop spans 16 amino acids. V shed 6 bases, J shed 5 bases, and the junction held 8 bases outside the gene matches. The V gene's germline CDR1 is SEHNR and CDR2 FQNEAQ (reference sequence). This chain's CDR3 is CASSLIGTGGDQPQHF. CDR3 nucleotides: TGTGCCAGCAGTCTCATAGGGACAGGGGGCGATCAGCCCCAGCATTTT.

This clonotype was counted a single time. The chain employs TRBV14 and TRBJ2-3; D call uncertain. The CDR3 spans 13 residues. With 4 bases removed from V and 4 bases from J, the gap between germline ends came to 9 bases. CDR1 and CDR2 (germline): SGHDN, FVKESK. CDR3 in amino acids: CASSLGFPDTQYF. The CDR3 DNA follows: TGTGCCAGCAGCCTGGGGTTCCCAGATACGCAGTATTTT.

The rearrangement uses TRBV12-3 or TRBV12-4 and TRBJ2-1, with D tentatively TRBD1 (6 bases). The CDR3 covers 15 residues. V shed 3 bases and J shed 9 bases, with 18 bases lying between them. The CDR3 sequence is CASSFDRTESSEQFF. The CDR3 nucleotides are TGTGCCAGCAGTTTCGACAGGACAGAGTCCAGTGAGCAGTTCTTC.

This clonotype was seen only a few times. The J gene is TRBJ2-7, the V gene TRBV19; D might be TRBD1 or TRBD2, each matching 6 bases. Germline V CDR1 and CDR2: LNHDA, SQIVND (reference sequence). The CDR3 sequence is 14 residues long. Trimming stripped 7 bases from V and 2 bases from J, with 15 bases between. The CDR3 reads CASTPQGGTYEQYF. CDR3 coding DNA: TGTGCCAGTACCCCACAAGGGGGGACCTACGAGCAGTACTTC. The full variable domain, completed using reference TRBV19 and TRBJ2-7, is DGGITQSPKYLFRKEGQNVTLSCEQNLNHDAMYWYRQDPGQGLRLIYYSQIVNDFQKGDIAEGYSVSREKKESFPLTVTSAQKNPTAFYLCASTPQGGTYEQYFGPGTRLTVT.

This clonotype has a handful of counts. V is TRBV20-1 and J is TRBJ1-1; 9 bases line up with TRBD1. In germline, CDR1 is DFQATT, CDR2 SNEGSKA (reference sequence). This CDR3 has 15 residues. Losses at the gene ends were 2 bases for V and 0 bases for J; bases not matched to a gene: 4. The CDR3 reads CSARTGQGMNTEAFF. The CDR3 DNA follows: TGCAGTGCTAGAACCGGACAGGGGATGAACACTGAAGCTTTCTTT.

This clonotype was counted only a few times. The chain carries TRBV6-5 and TRBJ2-1, with D perhaps being TRBD1 or TRBD2 (5 bases each). Germline V gene data show CDR1 as MNHEY and CDR2 as SVGAGI. CDR3 size: 16 residues. V lost 2 bases, J lost 5 bases, and 16 bases lay in between. This CDR3 reads CASSYRVGETHNEQFF. The DNA for the CDR3 is TGTGCCAGCAGTTACCGAGTGGGGGAAACCCACAATGAGCAGTTCTTC.

This clonotype has more than one count but fewer than ten. The chain couples TRBV20-1 to TRBJ1-2; 9 bases are a match to TRBD1. This CDR3 spans 14 amino acids. V lost 5 bases, J lost 5 bases, and 9 bases stayed unmatched. Germline V lookup: CDR1 DFQATT, CDR2 SNEGSKA (reference sequence). The CDR3 DNA reads TGCAGTGCTCCCCATACACAGGGGGCATATGGCTACACCTTC. Protein product: CSAPHTQGAYGYTF.

V is TRBV5-4 and J is TRBJ2-1, with TRBD2 matching 11 bases. This CDR3 has 16 residues. Germline CDR1 and CDR2: SGHNT and YYREEE (reference sequence). V lost 5 bases and J lost 6; bases outside the gene matches: 10. CDR3 nucleotides: TGTGCCAGCAGGCGGACTAGCGGGTCAGGGACCAATGAGCAGTTCTTC. As protein: CASRRTSGSGTNEQFF.

The chain recombines TRBV29-1 with TRBJ2-5, with TRBD1 matching 10 bases. The CDR3 contains 14 residues. V trimming: 7 bases; J trimming: 2 bases; junction bases outside the gene matches: 7. From germline, CDR1 is SQVTM and CDR2 ANQGSEA. The CDR3 spells CSAEGDRGQETQYF. The CDR3 DNA reads as TGCAGCGCCGAGGGGGACAGGGGTCAAGAGACCCAGTACTTC.

Ten or more counts support this clonotype. The chain uses TRBV29-1 and TRBJ2-1, with 16 nucleotides matching TRBD2. The germline gives CDR1 SQVTM, CDR2 ANQGSEA. This CDR3 has 16 residues. The ends lost 1 base at V and 6 bases at J; junction bases unmatched: 3. CDR3 protein: CSVEAGLAGGPNEQFF. The CDR3 DNA reads as TGCAGCGTTGAAGCGGGACTAGCGGGGGGGCCCAATGAGCAGTTCTTC.

This clonotype was counted many times. The chain links TRBV4-2 to TRBJ2-5; TRBD2 is a possible D gene (7 bases). Deletions cut 1 base from V and 7 bases from J, with 19 bases between. CDR3 length: 16 residues. Germline-derived CDR1 and CDR2 are LGHNA and YNFKEQ. CDR3 protein: CASSQVGAGALGTQYF. The CDR3 coding sequence is TGTGCCAGCAGCCAAGTTGGGGCGGGGGCTCTGGGGACCCAGTACTTC.

The rearrangement links TRBV11-1 to TRBJ2-3; 11 nucleotides line up with TRBD2. Germline-derived CDR1 and CDR2 are SGHAT and FQDESV (reference sequence). CDR3 length equals 16 residues. The junction had 3 bases not matched to a gene; V was cut back by 3 bases and J by 1 base. CDR3 nucleotide sequence: TGTGCCAGCAGCTTCTTGACTAGCGGGGGCACAGATACGCAGTATTTT. This gives the protein CASSFLTSGGTDTQYF.

This clonotype was found a few times. The V gene is TRBV5-1, the J gene TRBJ2-7; 7 bases align to TRBD2. After removal of 0 bases from V and 1 base from J, the junction contained 7 bases not matched to a gene. Per the germline V gene, CDR1 is SGHRS and CDR2 is YFSETQ. The CDR3 is 16 residues long. The CDR3 is CASSLANLAASYEQYF. The CDR3 nucleotides read TGCGCCAGCAGCTTGGCCAACCTAGCGGCTTCCTACGAGCAGTACTTC.

This CDR3 is CSATDSGGADTQYF. The DNA of the CDR3 is TGCAGTGCCACGGATAGCGGGGGCGCAGATACGCAGTATTTT. This chain uses TRBV20-1 with TRBJ2-3; 9 bases line up with TRBD2. The CDR3 is 14 residues long. V shed 6 bases and J 4 bases; nucleotides not matched to a gene: 8. CDR1 is DFQATT, CDR2 SNEGSKA, per germline (reference sequence).

The chain recombines TRBV7-8 with TRBJ2-3; 13 bases are a match to TRBD2. CDR3 length: 17 amino acids. Germline CDR1 SGHVS, CDR2 FQNEAQ. Trimming at V came to 1 base and at J to 3 bases, leaving 4 bases not matched to a gene. CDR3 loop: CASSLGLAGGGTDTQYF. Here the CDR3 DNA reads TGTGCCAGCAGCTTAGGACTAGCGGGAGGAGGAACAGATACGCAGTATTTT.

This clonotype was observed a few times. The chain links TRBV5-8 to TRBJ2-7; D is uncertain. The germline gives CDR1 SGHTS, CDR2 YDEGEE. There are 14 residues in the CDR3. Trimming removed 0 bases at V and 4 bases at J, with 11 bases between. This CDR3 reads CASSLAEELYEQYF. The CDR3, as DNA: TGTGCCAGCAGCTTGGCCGAAGAGCTTTACGAGCAGTACTTC.